This entry lists 5 T cell receptor beta chains sequenced from one sample in a study of blood T cells in healthy people across ages. The second PCR ran about 6 to 11 cycles with a sample-barcoded 5' primer and J-beta primers. TCRdb re-analysed the 5' RACE reads in MiXCR, keeping a single row per CDR3 protein. The sample has about 640,000 distinct CDR3 sequences, around three fifths seen once; the top ten hold 35% to 40%. Sequenced: blood. The source is a man aged 55 to 70 in good health.

The chain couples TRBV10-3 to TRBJ2-3; 9 positions match TRBD2. With 0 bases clipped from V and 0 bases from J, the junction kept 4 bases outside the gene matches. The CDR3 extends over 17 amino acids. Per the germline V gene, CDR1 is ENHRY and CDR2 is SYGVKD. The CDR3 DNA sequence: TGTGCCATCAGTGAGTCGGATAGCGGGGGTAGCACAGATACGCAGTATTTT. Residues: CAISESDSGGSTDTQYF.

This clonotype was counted a few times. The gene calls are TRBV2 and TRBJ2-7; no reliable D call. The CDR3 runs to 11 residues. The germline V gene encodes CDR1 SNHLY and CDR2 FYNNEI. The germline V and J ends were trimmed by 5 bases and 5 bases, with 7 bases remaining between them. CDR3 DNA sequence: TGTGCCAGCAGTCCTTGGGACGAGCAGTACTTC. Residues: CASSPWDEQYF.

This sequence joins TRBV20-1 and TRBJ1-2; possible D gene TRBD1, 6 bases. From germline, CDR1 is DFQATT and CDR2 SNEGSKA (reference sequence). Trimming took off 1 base at V and 2 bases at J, with 14 bases between the two ends. The CDR3 is 15 residues long. The CDR3 loop reads CSARGTGTINYGYTF. The CDR3 DNA is TGCAGTGCTAGAGGTACAGGGACCATAAACTATGGCTACACCTTC.

This clonotype has only a few counts. The rearrangement uses TRBV5-1 and TRBJ1-2, with 7 bases lining up with TRBD1. V shed 2 bases, J shed 6 bases, and the junction held 10 bases outside the gene matches. The germline V gene encodes CDR1 SGHRS and CDR2 YFSETQ. The CDR3 is made up of 15 amino acids. DNA of the CDR3: TGCGCCAGCAGCTTAGAACAGGGGTCTTTGGATGGCTACACCTTC. Protein sequence: CASSLEQGSLDGYTF. The full variable domain, with the rest looked up from reference TRBV5-1 and TRBJ1-2, is KAGVTQTPRYLIKTRGQQVTLSCSPISGHRSVSWYQQTPGQGLQFLFEYFSETQRNKGNFPGRFSGRQFSNSRSEMNVSTLELGDSALYLCASSLEQGSLDGYTFGSGTRLTVV.

This sequence joins TRBV20-1 and TRBJ2-5; no clear D gene. Germline V CDR1 and CDR2: DFQATT, SNEGSKA (reference sequence). The V gene lost 5 bases and the J gene lost 6 bases, with 7 bases spanning the gap. The CDR3 runs 10 residues. This chain's CDR3 is CSAQRQTQYF. For the CDR3, the DNA is TGCAGTGCTCAGAGGCAGACCCAGTACTTC.